The rows below give T cell receptor beta chains drawn from one sample of a study of cytomegalovirus exposure and HLA in healthy donors. Only in-frame clones appear in the TCRdb table, and some are missing; sequencing was by immunoSEQ multiplex PCR. The table lists 70,000 to 95,000 clones, 62% of them singletons. The sequenced sample consisted of PBMCs. These receptors all stem from a young woman in good health and CMV-seropositive. Both conserved end residues are part of each CDR3. D genes are given only for firm matches. Size is omitted from some rows. Given values are once, few, many or a class for expanded clones.

j_gene	d_gene	abundance	v_gene	CDR3nt	CDR3aa
TRBJ1-1	NA	few	TRBV7-9	TGTGCCAGCAGCTTAGAATCCGGAGGGGAGGCTTTCTTT	CASSLESGGEAFF
TRBJ1-1	TRBD1	NA	TRBV19	TGTGCCAGTAGTAAGCAGGACAGGGGGCTGGGGAGCACTGAAGCTTTCTTT	CASSKQDRGLGSTEAFF
TRBJ2-1	NA	NA	TRBV9	TGTGCCAGCAGCCCCAGACAGTCGCCCTACAATGAGCAGTTCTTC	CASSPRQSPYNEQFF
TRBJ2-1	NA	NA	TRBV7-2	TGTGCCAGCAGCTTTGGGGGGGCGGCCTACAATGAGCAGTTCTTC	CASSFGGAAYNEQFF
TRBJ2-5	NA	NA	TRBV7-9	TGTGCCAGCAGCTCGGCGGGCTTCGAAGGGAAGACCCAGTACTTC	CASSSAGFEGKTQYF
TRBJ1-6	NA	NA	TRBV12-1	TGTGCCAGCAGCTTGTCCCGGGACAGTAATTCACCCCTCCACTTT	CASSLSRDSNSPLHF
TRBJ1-2	NA	NA	TRBV11-2	TGTGCCAGCAGCTTAGGAGGGGGCTACACCTTC	CASSLGGGYTF
TRBJ2-7	TRBD2	NA	TRBV6-1	TGTGCCAGCAGTGAAGGTAGACTAGCGGGGGGGCCCTACGAGCAGTACTTC	CASSEGRLAGGPYEQYF
TRBJ1-2	NA	few	TRBV6-5	TGTGCCAGCAGTTACTCGATCAGAAACTATGGCTACACCTTC	CASSYSIRNYGYTF
TRBJ2-7	TRBD2	NA	TRBV2	TGTGCCAGCATTACCGGGACTAGTGGTGAGGGGCAGTACTTC	CASITGTSGEGQYF
TRBJ2-1	TRBD2	NA	TRBV10-2	TGCGCCAGCAGGGGGACTAGCGGGCCTCATGAGCAGTTCTTC	CASRGTSGPHEQFF
TRBJ1-5	NA	NA	TRBV6-5	TGTGCCAGTAGTCGACAGGAAAATCAGCCCCAGCATTTT	CASSRQENQPQHF
TRBJ2-5	NA	few	TRBV5-5	TGTGCCAGCAGCGAAACTTCTCAGGGTATGCAGACCCAGTACTTC	CASSETSQGMQTQYF
TRBJ2-1	NA	NA	TRBV2	TGTGCCAGCAGTGACGGGTTTAATGAGCAGTTCTTC	CASSDGFNEQFF
TRBJ2-7	TRBD1	NA	TRBV6-1	TGTGCCAGCAGCGAAGCAGGACAGGGCTCCTACGAGCAGTACTTC	CASSEAGQGSYEQYF
TRBJ1-5	TRBD1	NA	TRBV28	TGTGCCAGCAGTTTATTGGGCCTCACAGGGGCCCAGCATTTT	CASSLLGLTGAQHF
TRBJ2-3	TRBD2	NA	TRBV6-1	TGTGCCAGCACACTAGCGGGGGCAGATACGCAGTATTTT	CASTLAGADTQYF
TRBJ2-1	TRBD1	NA	TRBV19	TGTGCCAGTAGTATTGGGACAGGGTACAATGAGCAGTTCTTC	CASSIGTGYNEQFF
TRBJ2-1	TRBD2	NA	TRBV5-4	TGTGCCAGCAGCCAAGATGGCGGGGGCTCCTACAATGAGCAGTTCTTC	CASSQDGGGSYNEQFF
TRBJ2-7	NA	NA	TRBV4-2	TGTGCCAGCAGCCGCGGCCGCGGGAACGAGCAGTACTTC	CASSRGRGNEQYF
TRBJ1-1	NA	few	TRBV28	TGTGCCAGCACCGAGGTGGGTGGAACTGAAGCTTTCTTT	CASTEVGGTEAFF
TRBJ2-2	NA	few	TRBV7-8	TGTGCCAGCAGCCCCTCCCCCAGACTAGCAGGGGCCGGGGAGCTGTTTTTT	CASSPSPRLAGAGELFF
TRBJ2-1	NA	NA	TRBV5-6	TGTGCCAGCAGCTTGAGGGGAATCGGGCGGTATGAGCAGTTCTTC	CASSLRGIGRYEQFF
TRBJ1-3	NA	NA	TRBV5-4	TGTGCCAGCAGCTTGAATGGGGCTGGAAACACCATATATTTT	CASSLNGAGNTIYF
TRBJ2-1	TRBD2	few	TRBV14	TGTGCCAGCAGCCAACCGGGGAGGGACTACACCAATGAGCAGTTCTTC	CASSQPGRDYTNEQFF
TRBJ2-4	TRBD2	NA	TRBV14	TGTGCCAGCAGCCCACAAGCGGGGGGCAAAAACATTCAGTACTTC	CASSPQAGGKNIQYF
TRBJ2-5	TRBD2	NA	TRBV5-1	TGCGCCAGCAGCCGGACCGGGGGGACTAGCGGTCAAGAGACCCAGTACTTC	CASSRTGGTSGQETQYF
TRBJ2-7	TRBD1	NA	TRBV19	TGTGCCAGTAGTATAACCGGGACAGGGGCCTACGAGCAGTACTTC	CASSITGTGAYEQYF